This is a list of T cell receptor beta chains from one sample in a study of identical twins. TCRdb reanalysed the 5' RACE reads using MiXCR and keeps one entry per CDR3 protein. The sample carries around 530,000 distinct CDR3 sequences, 13% to 15% recorded once. This sample was also put to use in a study of yellow fever vaccine responses in identical twins.

Sequencing was done on a sample of CD4+ T cells sorted from blood. These receptors all stem from a young woman in good health. CDR3s include the opening cysteine and the closing phenylalanine or tryptophan. A D gene is named only where the DNA matches it firmly.

d_gene | v_gene | CDR3aa
. | TRBV7-6 | CASSLYAAGMNTEVFF
TRBD1 | TRBV3-1 | CASSPRDRGLYTEAFF
. | TRBV29-1 | CSVAVSNTGELFF
. | TRBV25-1 | CASRRLVESEQFF
TRBD2 | TRBV20-1 | CSAVGLAGLREQYF
. | TRBV29-1 | CSVEPGMSSYNEQFF
. | TRBV5-1 | CASSFGEKEQFF
. | TRBV7-9 | CASSPAGRGFYEQYF
TRBD2 | TRBV24-1 | CATSGTSGAPYNEQFF
TRBD2 | TRBV2 | CASSLGLAGIQETQYF
TRBD2 | TRBV29-1 | CSVESGLADQYNEQFF
TRBD1 | TRBV2 | CASSQGQGAKETQYF
TRBD2 | TRBV28 | CASTLAGRNTGELFF
. | TRBV20-1 | CSAERATNEKLFF
. | TRBV20-1 | CSARLWTGTYEQYF
. | TRBV28 | CASNLPGRTYNEQFF
. | TRBV3-1 | CASSQDHLREQYF
. | TRBV15 | CATQAGPTLYGYTF
TRBD2 | TRBV12-3/TRBV12-4 | CASSTGLAGGNEQYF
. | TRBV5-1 | CASSLVWDTQSPLHF
TRBD2 | TRBV11-3 | CASSLDLIAGDEQFF
. | TRBV5-1 | CASSLQSQNYGYTF
. | TRBV11-2 | CASSLAPSRRGYTF
TRBD1 | TRBV28 | CASRDRGYNSPLHF
. | TRBV12-3/TRBV12-4 | CASSLATGLVSEAFF
TRBD2 | TRBV10-3 | CAISESGEGLGSYNEQFF
TRBD2 | TRBV12-3/TRBV12-4 | CASTLTSGARGAYNEQFF
. | TRBV2 | CASSESMQRLSTDTQYF